This entry features one TCR beta chain sequence. Antigen: not known. Sequencing of each sample assayed 95,000 to 100,000 TCR templates. Libraries were prepared by immunoSEQ multiplex PCR; TCRdb keeps only in-frame clonotypes and omits some of them. The table shows some 120,000 clones, with roughly 94% occurring only once. Trimming removed 6 bases from V and 3 bases from J, with 12 bases in between. Germline loops: CDR1 MNHEY, CDR2 SMNVEV (reference sequence). The CDR3 loop spans 14 amino acids. These data are taken from a study of siplizumab effects on memory and regulatory T cells. The study's findings and limits: Memory cells seemed less diverse than naive T cells, which seemed major alloresponse contributors. It was never confirmed that proliferating Tregs from siplizumab cultures were suppressive.

The genes are TRBV27 and TRBJ1-5; D call uncertain. Material for sequencing was non-Treg CD4+ T cells sorted from blood. The sequence was obtained from a human donor in good health. The CDR3 DNA sequence: TGTGCCAGCAGAGCAGAGCGCCTCAATCAGCCCCAGCATTTT. As protein: CASRAERLNQPQHF.